Presented here are 7 T cell receptor beta chains from one specimen sequenced in a study of OX40 agonist ivuxolimab in advanced cancers. Some clones are missing from TCRdb's copy, which holds only in-frame ones; the method was immunoSEQ multiplex PCR. The top ten clones hold approximately 26% of a sample with 30,000 or so clones, approximately 90% of them seen once. Here the sequenced sample was CD4+ or CD8+ T cells sorted from blood, taken in a trial of the OX40 agonist ivuxolimab. Receptors were obtained from an adult with an advanced solid tumor such as melanoma, head and neck, liver or kidney cancer.

The chain joins TRBV5-6 to TRBJ2-5, with 10 bases fitting TRBD2. V was pared by 3 bases and J by 4 bases, with 15 bases of the junction left unmatched. This CDR3 spans 18 amino acids. Germline CDR1 SGHDT, CDR2 YYEEEE. This CDR3 is CASSSRTSGGILSETQYF. CDR3 coding DNA: TGTGCCAGCAGCTCCCGGACTAGCGGAGGCATTCTATCAGAGACCCAGTACTTC.

The chain employs TRBV15 and TRBJ1-4; a possible D gene is TRBD1 (5 bases). The germline V gene has CDR1 LNHNV and CDR2 YYDKDF (reference sequence). Trimming cost V 0 bases and J 4 bases, with 9 bases left between them. There are 15 residues in the CDR3. CDR3 in DNA: TGTGCCACCAGCAGAGATTGGGGGGTTAATGAAAAACTGTTTTTT. Its protein is CATSRDWGVNEKLFF. Supplemented by reference TRBV15 and TRBJ1-4, the full variable domain reads DAMVIQNPRYQVTQFGKPVTLSCSQTLNHNVMYWYQQKSSQAPKLLFHYYDKDFNNEADTPDNFQSRRPNTSFCFLDIRSPGLGDTAMYLCATSRDWGVNEKLFFGSGTQLSVL.

This clone was counted once. The J gene is TRBJ1-3, the V gene TRBV6-5, with 8 bases that match TRBD1. J gave up 4 bases and V 6 bases, and 8 bases lay outside the gene matches. CDR3 length: 15 amino acids. Germline CDR1 MNHEY, CDR2 SVGAGI. Here the CDR3 reads CASRPQGVSGNTIYF. CDR3 DNA: TGTGCCAGCAGACCACAGGGGGTTTCAGGAAACACCATATATTTT.

J is TRBJ2-1 and V is TRBV6-1; perhaps TRBD2 as D (5 bases). V was shortened by 2 bases and J by 2 bases, with 16 bases between the two germline ends. The CDR3 contains 17 residues. Germline V gene lookup returns CDR1 MNHNS and CDR2 SASEGT. In DNA, the CDR3 is TGTGCCAGCAGTGAAACTTGGCAGACTATCACCTACAATGAGCAGTTCTTC. Translation: CASSETWQTITYNEQFF.

V gene TRBV5-4 combines with J gene TRBJ2-6; D ambiguous. The V end was cut by 4 bases, the J end by 0 bases, with 17 bases between. The CDR3 contains 18 residues. Germline V lookup: CDR1 SGHNT, CDR2 YYREEE (reference sequence). For the CDR3, the DNA is TGTGCCAGCAGCCCCGTTGGCGGATCTAACTCTGGGGCCAACGTCCTGACTTTC. It yields the protein CASSPVGGSNSGANVLTF.

The V gene is TRBV28, the J gene TRBJ2-7; TRBD1 matches 9 bases. Looked up from germline, CDR1 is MDHEN and CDR2 is SYDVKM. This CDR3 is built from 14 residues. V was clipped by 0 bases and J by 8 bases; unmatched bases: 5. The CDR3 is CASSLWGQGEKQYF. The CDR3 DNA is TGTGCCAGCAGTTTATGGGGACAGGGAGAAAAGCAGTACTTC.

The chain employs TRBV29-1 and TRBJ2-4; a weak D match, TRBD1 (6 bases). CDR1 is SQVTM, CDR2 ANQGSEA, per germline. CDR3 size: 15 residues. V gave up 4 bases and J gave up 6 bases, with 19 bases separating them. Here the CDR3 reads CSVVKIGEGGNIQYF. As DNA, the CDR3 is TGCAGCGTTGTTAAGATCGGGGAAGGGGGAAACATTCAGTACTTC.